A single sample gave rise to the 8 T cell receptor beta chains below, sequenced in a study of cytomegalovirus exposure and HLA in healthy donors (dated 2017 in TCRdb). Libraries were made using the immunoSEQ multiplex PCR assay. For the multiplex PCR, a mixture combining 60 forward primers for TCR Vbeta segments and 13 reverse primers for TCR Jbeta segments was used. The source is immuneACCESS, and TCRdb retained only in-frame sequences with V and J called. Part of the clones is not carried over; for the studies checked, unresolved V genes explain less than half of this, and the remainder is unexplained. The sample has around 41,000 clones on record, about half of them singletons. The ten largest account for approximately 5.6% of the sample. Sequenced: PBMCs. The receptors stem from a man aged 60-69 years in good health and CMV-seronegative.

The chain employs TRBV7-8 and TRBJ2-1, with a tentative D call TRBD2 (7 bases). The CDR3 consists of 14 residues. Trimming pared 0 bases from V and 6 bases from J, leaving 9 bases between. In germline, CDR1 is SGHVS, CDR2 FQNEAQ. In nucleotides, the CDR3 is TGTGCCAGCAGCTTAGCGGGAGGGGGCAATGAGCAGTTCTTC. Its translation: CASSLAGGGNEQFF.

The chain is built from TRBV28 and TRBJ2-7; D is unresolved. The CDR3 has 12 amino acids. V lost 3 bases to trimming and J lost 5 bases, with 8 bases between them. Per germline, CDR1 MDHEN and CDR2 SYDVKM. In DNA, the CDR3 is TGTGCCAGCAGTTTTGCCCGGGACGAGCAGTACTTC. This encodes CASSFARDEQYF.

The chain recombines TRBV30 with TRBJ1-2, with a possible D match to TRBD1 (5 bases). Germline CDR1 and CDR2: GTSNPN and SVGIG (reference sequence). The CDR3 is made up of 13 amino acids. V lost 4 bases to trimming and J lost 8 bases, with 17 bases between them. The CDR3 sequence is CAWNVGGTAGYTF. Written as DNA, the CDR3 is TGTGCCTGGAATGTAGGAGGGACGGCGGGCTACACCTTC.

The chain couples TRBV10-1 to TRBJ1-2; D is possibly TRBD1 (6 bases). Per the germline V gene, CDR1 is WNHNN and CDR2 is SYGVQD (reference sequence). The V end was cut by 5 bases, the J end by 6 bases, with 19 bases between. The CDR3 is 15 residues long. CDR3 in amino acids: CASSPNRESLNGYTF. The CDR3 nucleotides are TGCGCCAGCAGTCCCAACAGGGAGTCCCTAAATGGCTACACCTTC.

This clone was counted a single time. V usage is TRBV14 and J usage is TRBJ2-5, with 7 bases matching TRBD1. The CDR3 extends over 14 amino acids. Trimming at V came to 4 bases and at J to 6 bases, leaving 8 bases not matched to a gene. Germline lookup yields CDR1 SGHDN and CDR2 FVKESK. CDR3 region: CASSPAGQAKTQYF. The CDR3 DNA sequence: TGTGCCAGCAGCCCCGCCGGACAGGCGAAGACCCAGTACTTC.

The chain employs TRBV7-6 and TRBJ1-5; D is undetermined. The ends were cut back, 0 bases at V and 6 bases at J, with 9 bases in the middle. Per germline, CDR1 SGHVS and CDR2 FNYEAQ. This CDR3 has 14 amino acids. Here the CDR3 DNA reads TGTGCCAGCAGCTTAGCCGGGGTAGGTCAGCCCCAGCATTTT. Translating gives CASSLAGVGQPQHF.

This chain uses TRBV19 with TRBJ1-1; 8 bases agree with TRBD1. V lost 6 bases to trimming and J lost 5 bases; unmatched junction nucleotides: 11. Germline CDR1 is LNHDA and CDR2 is SQIVND (reference sequence). The CDR3 loop spans 15 amino acids. The CDR3 region is CASRASRTGLTEAFF. Written as DNA, the CDR3 is TGTGCCAGTAGGGCATCCAGGACAGGGCTTACTGAAGCTTTCTTT.

The rearrangement uses TRBV19 and TRBJ2-5; 10 positions agree with TRBD1. This CDR3 spans 14 amino acids. The V gene end was trimmed by 5 bases and the J gene end by 4 bases; junction bases not matched to a gene: 4. In germline, CDR1 is LNHDA, CDR2 SQIVND (reference sequence). Here the CDR3 DNA reads TGTGCCAGTAGTGAGGGACAGGGGTTAGAGACCCAGTACTTC. It specifies CASSEGQGLETQYF.